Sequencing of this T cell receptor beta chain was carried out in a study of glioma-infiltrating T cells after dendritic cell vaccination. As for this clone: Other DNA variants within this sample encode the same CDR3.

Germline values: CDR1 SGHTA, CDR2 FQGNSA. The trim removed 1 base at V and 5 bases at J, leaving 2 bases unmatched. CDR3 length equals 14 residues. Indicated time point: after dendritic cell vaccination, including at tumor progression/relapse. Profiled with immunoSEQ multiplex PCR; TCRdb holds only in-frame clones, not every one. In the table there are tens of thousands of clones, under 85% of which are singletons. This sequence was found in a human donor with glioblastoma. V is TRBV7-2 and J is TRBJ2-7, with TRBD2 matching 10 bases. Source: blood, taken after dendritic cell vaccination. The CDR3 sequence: CASSLGTSGDEQYF. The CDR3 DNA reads TGTGCCAGCAGCTTAGGGACTAGCGGAGACGAGCAGTACTTC.